This T cell receptor (beta chain) was documented in a study of read filtering for tumor transcriptome and immune sequencing (dated by TCRdb to the early 2020s). A note on the overall study: The cohort had approximately 16 male and more than 11 female patients with a mean age of roughly 66 years, ranging from roughly 45 to 85. By revised international staging, under 10 patients were R-ISS I, about 16 were R-ISS II and roughly 7 were R-ISS III. Whole-transcriptome libraries were prepared with the TruSeq RNA Access Library Prep Kit after DNase treatment. TCR-region mapped reads per sample ranged from about 4 to 11 million with IR-seq versus only about 85 to 1,300 with RNA-seq. TCR repertoires obtained by targeted immune repertoire sequencing and by bulk whole-transcriptome sequencing performed on the same bone marrow samples were compared. One of the main goals was to work out a read-filtering strategy for immune repertoire data, in particular whether clonotypes backed by only a single read should be removed. Paper-wide results and their limitations: Removing single-read clonotypes increased the correlation between IR-seq and RNA-seq shared clonotype proportions. Clonotypes were captured by IR-seq at much higher depth and more reliably than by RNA-seq, and smaller IR-seq throughput was sufficient for identification of most shared clonotypes. In IR-seq, 80% to 85% of clonotypes but roughly 4% of total reads were represented by single-read clonotypes, whereas in RNA-seq, approximately 70% of clonotypes and about 40% of reads were represented by single-read clonotypes. The sorted CD138-negative fraction was not purified T cells but a mixed bone marrow immune population.

On this clonotype: Its binding antigen is unknown. One end of the junction does not line up with germline, which may come from a read error.

The CDR3 spans 15 residues, from the cysteine through the phenylalanine. Only the CDR3 DNA stays, 45 bases, in frame from base 1. CDR1 and CDR2 (MNHEY, SVGAGI) derive from the germline V gene. Every patient had bone marrow sampled at the time of active disease. Ficoll-Hypaque density gradient centrifugation was used to isolate the bone marrow mononuclear cells. Myeloma plasma cells were removed and CD138-negative cells were collected by negative selection after labeling with CD138 magnetic microbeads on a MACS separator. Flow cytometry with CD138 antibodies on an Attune NxT was used to check how pure the isolated cells were. Total RNA was extracted with TRIzol reagent and quantified with a NanoDrop spectrophotometer. For each patient, the CD138-negative bone marrow sample underwent paired RNA-seq and IR-seq. TCR libraries were constructed from about 400 ng RNA using the Immunoverse kit, and molecular barcoded adaptors covering alpha/delta and beta/gamma chains were employed. The same RNA used for transcriptome sequencing was used for TCR library preparation. An Illumina HiSeq 4000 with 2 x 150 cycles was used to sequence the TCR libraries. Per the original workflow: Using MiXCR, which included quality filtering and error correction, TCR reads were aligned to human V, D, J and C references and then assembled into CDR3 clonotypes. The tcR package in R was used to analyze clonotype counts and gene usage diversity. Raw mapping reads were checked after the RNA-seq reads had been mapped by STAR aligner version 2.5.3a onto the human GRCh37 genome. IR-seq fastq files were randomly downsampled with Seqtk 1.3 to test the effect of sequencing depth on detected clonotypes. Starting from the raw public reads, TCRdb applied fastp trimming at Q25, assembled clones with MiXCR and retained in-frame beta chains. Rows with one shared CDR3 protein collapse into an entry with the most common genes and DNA. The V and J calls reflect TCRdb's pipeline rather than the authors' work. Here the sample has approximately 50,000 distinct CDR3 sequences; more than 20% occur a single time. The ten largest clonotypes hold roughly 17% of the sample.

This TCR was sampled from a donor over 35 with multiple myeloma. What was sequenced was a population of CD138-negative cells sorted from bone marrow. What this sample's cell subset or site label stands for: bone marrow mononuclear cells depleted of CD138+ plasma/myeloma cells by negative magnetic selection. This chain joins TRBV6-5 to TRBJ1-4; 10 central bases correspond to TRBD1. The CDR3 is CASAWDRGRTEKQFF. The bases are TGTGCCAGCGCTTGGGACAGGGGTAGGACCGAAAAACAGTTTTTT.